The table lists the clone carrying this T cell receptor (beta chain) with a count of one. Antigen specificity is unknown. The sample has other DNA sequences that encode this CDR3 too. The sample originates from a study of shared clonotypes between healthy human individuals. Study in general: Aged between 18 and 49, the donors were a couple of women and a few men. Each donor contributed plates that comprised three CD4 naive, three CD4 memory, two CD8 naive and one CD8 memory. Study findings and constraints: Donor scarcity curtailed the genetic and exposure-history diversity represented herein. Shared clonotypes across all four donors exceeded non-shared ones in generation probability.

V was cut by 2 bases and J by 0 bases, with 11 bases left in between. The CDR3 loop spans 15 amino acids. CDR1 is MNHEY and CDR2 is SMNVEV in the germline V gene (reference sequence). Profiled with immunoSEQ multiplex PCR; TCRdb holds only in-frame clones, not every one. Among around 2.3 million clones listed, under 97% were seen once. The TCR originated in a man younger than 35 in good health. V is TRBV27 and J is TRBJ2-7; D is ambiguous. The specimen was naive CD4+ T cells sorted from blood. Sample subset: CD45RA+ positively selected. This chain's CDR3 is CASSLRAGSSYEQYF. CDR3 bases: TGTGCCAGCAGTTTAAGGGCCGGTAGCTCCTACGAGCAGTACTTC.